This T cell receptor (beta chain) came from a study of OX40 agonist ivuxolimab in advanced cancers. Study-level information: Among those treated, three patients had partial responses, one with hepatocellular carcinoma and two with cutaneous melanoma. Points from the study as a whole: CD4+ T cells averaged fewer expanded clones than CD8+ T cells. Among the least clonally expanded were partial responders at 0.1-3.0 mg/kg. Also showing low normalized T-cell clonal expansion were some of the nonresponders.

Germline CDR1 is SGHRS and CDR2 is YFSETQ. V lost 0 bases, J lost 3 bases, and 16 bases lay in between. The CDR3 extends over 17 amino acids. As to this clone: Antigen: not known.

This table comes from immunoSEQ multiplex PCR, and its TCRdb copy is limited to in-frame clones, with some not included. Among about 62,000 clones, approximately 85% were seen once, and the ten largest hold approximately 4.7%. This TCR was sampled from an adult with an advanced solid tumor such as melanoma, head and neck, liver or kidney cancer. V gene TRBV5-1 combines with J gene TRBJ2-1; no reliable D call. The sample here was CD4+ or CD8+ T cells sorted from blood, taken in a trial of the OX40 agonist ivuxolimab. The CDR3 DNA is TGCGCCAGCAGCTTGGATCTCGACGGAGAATTCTACAATGAGCAGTTCTTC. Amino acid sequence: CASSLDLDGEFYNEQFF.